This T cell receptor (beta chain) derives from a study of a mutant IDH1 vaccine in newly diagnosed glioma. Study-wide context: Patients previously underwent radiotherapy, temozolomide, or both, and most underwent both.

Regarding this clone: Its specificity is unknown.

Study results and caveats: Pseudoprogression appears to have had no connection to changes in top peripheral T cell clonotypes.

The sample's time point: baseline, week 1 (first vaccination visit). Treatment given: pre-vaccination baseline after standard-of-care therapy. Donors harbored newly found WHO grade 3 or 4 IDH1-mutant, ATRX-lost astrocytomas. Libraries were prepared by immunoSEQ multiplex PCR; TCRdb keeps only in-frame clonotypes and omits some of them. The sample has 70,000 to 95,000 clones; more than 65% are singletons. CDR1 is SGHVS, CDR2 FQNEAQ, per germline. The CDR3 totals 15 residues. V lost 3 bases and J 8 bases, leaving 16 bases between the germline ends. V and J are TRBV7-8 and TRBJ1-4; D may be TRBD1 (5 bases). The starting material was PBMCs, obtained from a glioma patient treated with radiotherapy, temozolomide or both. The sequence derives from a man aged 35 to 55 with glioma. Some clones in this sample may be carry-over from other donors' samples. The CDR3 is CASSFLRGVGEKLFF. The CDR3 DNA follows: TGTGCCAGCAGCTTTCTCCGGGGCGTGGGAGAAAAACTGTTTTTT.